A single sample is the source of the 12 T cell receptor beta chains below, sequenced in a study of cytotoxic CD8 clonotypes in ibrutinib-treated CLL. Some clones are missing from TCRdb's copy, which holds only in-frame ones; the method was immunoSEQ multiplex PCR. This table has more than 200,000 clones, 79% appearing once. The sample was PBMCs, taken after 12 months of ibrutinib treatment. The receptors originated from a human donor with chronic lymphocytic leukemia.

The V and J genes are TRBV18 and TRBJ1-1; the D gene is possibly TRBD1 (5 bases). Germline loops: CDR1 KGHSH, CDR2 LQKENI. Trimming removed 3 bases from V and 1 base from J, with 12 bases in between. The CDR3 has 15 residues. The DNA of the CDR3 is TGTGCCAGCTCACCCCCTTCAACAGGGAACACTGAAGCTTTCTTT. It is translated as CASSPPSTGNTEAFF.

This chain's CDR3 is CASSPTSGEVREQFF. As DNA, the CDR3 is TGTGCCAGCAGCCCGACTAGCGGGGAGGTTCGGGAGCAGTTCTTC. V usage is TRBV11-3 and J usage is TRBJ2-1; 11 bases align to TRBD2. Per the germline V gene, CDR1 is SGHNT and CDR2 is YENEEA. The CDR3 runs 15 residues. The V gene end was trimmed by 5 bases and the J gene end by 10 bases; junction bases not matched to a gene: 10.

The chain employs TRBV11-1 and TRBJ1-1; D not resolved. Trimming removed 1 base at V and 0 bases at J, with 9 bases between. Germline lookup yields CDR1 SGHAT and CDR2 FQDESV (reference sequence). The CDR3 loop spans 15 amino acids. CDR3 coding DNA: TGTGCCAGCAGCTTAGTATGGCAGCTGAACACTGAAGCTTTCTTT. Translation gives CASSLVWQLNTEAFF.

The chain combines TRBV28 with TRBJ2-7, with TRBD2 matching over 12 bases. The CDR3 covers 15 residues. Germline V lookup: CDR1 MDHEN, CDR2 SYDVKM. After removal of 5 bases from V and 2 bases from J, the junction contained 4 bases not matched to a gene. As DNA, the CDR3 is TGTGCCAGCAGTGTAACTAGCGGGAGGACCTACGAGCAGTACTTC. Protein sequence: CASSVTSGRTYEQYF.

This sequence joins TRBV27 and TRBJ2-1, with D possibly TRBD1 on 5 matching bases. V lost 7 bases to trimming and J lost 4 bases, with 14 bases between them. The CDR3 covers 14 residues. Germline V lookup: CDR1 MNHEY, CDR2 SMNVEV (reference sequence). CDR3: CASKRTTEYNEQFF. The CDR3 nucleotides read TGTGCCAGCAAACGAACGACAGAATACAATGAGCAGTTCTTC.

The chain uses TRBV10-3 and TRBJ1-2; TRBD1 matches at 7 bases. Trimming took 7 bases from V and 5 from J; bases not matched to a gene: 10. The CDR3 spans 14 residues. Germline CDR1 ENHRY, CDR2 SYGVKD. The CDR3 DNA sequence: TGTGCCATCACAAGACAGGGAATGGGGTATGGCTACACCTTC. As protein: CAITRQGMGYGYTF.

The gene calls are TRBV19 and TRBJ2-7; D possibly corresponds to TRBD1 (6 bases). V lost 6 bases and J lost 7, with 16 bases in between. This CDR3 has 13 residues. Germline V lookup: CDR1 LNHDA, CDR2 SQIVND (reference sequence). As DNA, the CDR3 is TGTGCCAGTAGCAATAGGGGGTTTGGGGAGCAGTACTTC. Translated: CASSNRGFGEQYF.

The chain uses TRBV4-1 and TRBJ1-2; 8 nucleotides agree with TRBD1. The CDR3 is 14 amino acids. Germline V gene data show CDR1 as MGHRA and CDR2 as YSYEKL. The J segment lost 6 bases and the V segment lost 2 bases, leaving 5 bases of the junction unmatched. The CDR3 region is CASSQRIQGDGYTF. Here the CDR3 DNA reads TGCGCCAGCAGCCAAAGGATACAGGGGGATGGCTACACCTTC.

This clone has a handful of counts. The J gene is TRBJ2-6, the V gene TRBV18; 7 bases align to TRBD1. Trimming removed 3 bases from V and 2 bases from J; junction bases left unmatched: 1. Germline V gene sequence: CDR1 KGHSH, CDR2 LQKENI. This CDR3 has 15 amino acids. The CDR3 protein is CASSPQGAGANVLTF. CDR3 DNA: TGTGCCAGCTCACCTCAGGGGGCTGGGGCCAACGTCCTGACTTTC.

The chain combines TRBV6-5 with TRBJ1-6; no clear D gene. CDR3 length equals 15 residues. The germline V gene has CDR1 MNHEY and CDR2 SVGAGI. Deletions cut 2 bases from V and 4 bases from J, with 9 bases between. The CDR3 nucleotides read TGTGCCAGCAGTTACATTTCTTTGTATAATTCACCCCTCCACTTT. Protein product: CASSYISLYNSPLHF.

The J gene is TRBJ2-7, the V gene TRBV7-6; a possible D gene is TRBD1 (6 bases). Trimming removed 1 base at V and 7 bases at J, with 8 bases between. Germline CDR1 and CDR2: SGHVS and FNYEAQ. The CDR3 consists of 12 residues. CDR3 sequence (DNA): TGTGCCAGCAGCTTAGGAGGGGGAGAGCAGTACTTC. This encodes CASSLGGGEQYF.

This clone turned up a few times. This sequence joins TRBV7-9 and TRBJ2-2; no reliable D call. The germline V gene encodes CDR1 SEHNR and CDR2 FQNEAQ (reference sequence). Trimming removed 5 bases from V and 4 bases from J, with 2 bases in between. The CDR3 runs to 11 residues. This CDR3 reads CASSITGELFF. CDR3 nucleotide sequence: TGTGCCAGCAGCATCACCGGGGAGCTGTTTTTT. The variable domain in full, with the rest retrieved from reference TRBV7-9 and TRBJ2-2, is DTGVSQNPRHKITKRGQNVTFRCDPISEHNRLYWYRQTLGQGPEFLTYFQNEAQLEKSRLLSDRFSAERPKGSFSTLEIQRTEQGDSAMYLCASSITGELFFGEGSRLTVL.